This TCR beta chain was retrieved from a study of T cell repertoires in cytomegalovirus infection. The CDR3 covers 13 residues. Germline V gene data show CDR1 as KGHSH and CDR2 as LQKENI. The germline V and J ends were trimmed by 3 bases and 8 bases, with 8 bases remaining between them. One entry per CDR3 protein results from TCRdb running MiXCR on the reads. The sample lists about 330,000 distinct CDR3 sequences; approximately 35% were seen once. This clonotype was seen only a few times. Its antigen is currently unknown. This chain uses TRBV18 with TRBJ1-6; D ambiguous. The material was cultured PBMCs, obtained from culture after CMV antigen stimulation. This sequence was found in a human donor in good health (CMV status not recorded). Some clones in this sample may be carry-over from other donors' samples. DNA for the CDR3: TGTGCCAGCTCACCTACGTCTGATTCACCCCTCCACTTT. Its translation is CASSPTSDSPLHF. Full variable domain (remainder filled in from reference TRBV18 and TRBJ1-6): NAGVMQNPRHLVRRRGQEARLRCSPMKGHSHVYWYRQLPEEGLKFMVYLQKENIIDESGMPKERFSAEFPKEGPSILRIQQVVRGDSAAYFCASSPTSDSPLHFGNGTRLTVT.